Shown below are 12 T cell receptor beta chains from a single sample sequenced in a study of T cell responses to AZD1222 COVID-19 vaccine. Libraries were prepared by immunoSEQ multiplex PCR; TCRdb keeps only in-frame clonotypes and omits some of them. The data contain 100,000 to 150,000 clones, roughly 91% of them singletons. The material sequenced was peripheral blood, taken on day 0 of AZD1222 vaccination. The receptors shown here come from an adult in good health.

A few counts support this clone. The chain combines TRBV4-1 with TRBJ1-5, with 11 bases aligning to TRBD1. The CDR3 covers 17 residues. Germline-derived CDR1 and CDR2 are MGHRA and YSYEKL. V lost 4 bases and J lost 1; bases outside the gene matches: 6. The CDR3 DNA sequence: TGCGCCAGCAGCCGATCAGGGACAGGGGGAAGCAATCAGCCCCAGCATTTT. Protein sequence: CASSRSGTGGSNQPQHF.

The chain carries TRBV7-2 and TRBJ2-5, with 12 nucleotides matching TRBD2. Germline CDR1 is SGHTA and CDR2 is FQGNSA. The CDR3 is 15 residues long. V shed 4 bases and J 4 bases; nucleotides not matched to a gene: 4. DNA of the CDR3: TGTGCCAGCAGCTACCTAGCGGGGGGGCGAGAGACCCAGTACTTC. Protein sequence: CASSYLAGGRETQYF.

The chain carries TRBV5-6 and TRBJ1-3, with no clear D. Germline V CDR1 and CDR2: SGHDT, YYEEEE. V gave up 0 bases and J gave up 0 bases, with 13 bases separating them. The CDR3 length is 17 residues. The CDR3 region has the DNA TGTGCCAGCAGCTTGGAGGGAGGTATCTTCTCTGGAAACACCATATATTTT. Translation: CASSLEGGIFSGNTIYF.

This clone was detected a few times. The chain recombines TRBV5-1 with TRBJ2-7, with a possible D match to TRBD1 (6 bases). The CDR3 totals 16 residues. The V and J ends lost 0 bases and 1 base respectively, with 14 bases between them. Germline-derived CDR1 and CDR2 are SGHRS and YFSETQ. The CDR3 reads CASSLDGSQGSYEQYF. CDR3 nucleotides: TGCGCCAGCAGCTTGGACGGATCTCAGGGGTCCTACGAGCAGTACTTC.

J is TRBJ2-7 and V is TRBV7-2; D is unresolved. Germline V gene data show CDR1 as SGHTA and CDR2 as FQGNSA. The V gene lost 1 base and the J gene lost 0 bases, with 16 bases spanning the gap. The CDR3 covers 17 residues. The CDR3 DNA sequence: TGTGCCAGCAGCTTAGGACTCGGACCCTTTAGCTCCTACGAGCAGTACTTC. It codes for CASSLGLGPFSSYEQYF.

The V gene is TRBV4-1, the J gene TRBJ2-3, with D perhaps TRBD1 (5 bases). The V end was cut by 4 bases, the J end by 5 bases, with 19 bases between. The CDR3 loop spans 16 amino acids. CDR1 MGHRA and CDR2 YSYEKL come from the germline V gene. The CDR3 sequence is CASSPGHPIVLDTQYF. The DNA of the CDR3 is TGCGCCAGCAGCCCAGGACACCCAATAGTTCTAGATACGCAGTATTTT.

This chain links TRBV24-1 with TRBJ2-3; 8 nucleotides match TRBD2. Per germline, CDR1 KGHDR and CDR2 SFDVKD. The CDR3 has 13 residues. V dropped 5 bases and J dropped 5; count of bases not matched to a gene: 2. This CDR3 is CATSAGGEDTQYF. The CDR3 DNA reads TGTGCCACCAGTGCCGGGGGGGAAGATACGCAGTATTTT.

The genes are TRBV3-1 (or the pseudogene TRBV3-2) and TRBJ1-2; 7 bases line up with TRBD1. V shed 1 base and J 8 bases; nucleotides not matched to a gene: 10. Germline values: CDR1 LGHDT, CDR2 YNNKEL (reference sequence). This CDR3 is 15 amino acids long. DNA for the CDR3: TGTGCCAGCAGCCAAGCCGGGCAGGGGGGCAGGGGCTACACCTTC. Protein product: CASSQAGQGGRGYTF.

This CDR3 reads CASSLVGRLTAFF. CDR3 nucleotides: TGCGCCAGCAGCTTGGTAGGCAGACTGACGGCTTTCTTT. V and J are TRBV5-1 and TRBJ1-1; no clear D gene. V dropped 0 bases and J dropped 11 bases, with 14 bases sitting between them. Germline CDR1 SGHRS, CDR2 YFSETQ. The CDR3 has 13 residues.

The chain uses TRBV27 and TRBJ2-7, with 7 positions matching TRBD2. The CDR3 is made up of 15 amino acids. In germline, CDR1 is MNHEY, CDR2 SMNVEV (reference sequence). Germline trimming cut 2 bases from V and 6 bases from J; bases unmatched to any gene: 10. DNA of the CDR3: TGTGCCAGCAGTTTAAGCGGGGCCGGCCTACCCGAGCAGTACTTC. Amino acid sequence: CASSLSGAGLPEQYF.

This chain links TRBV5-6 with TRBJ2-3; D may be TRBD2 (6 bases). Trimming removed 1 base from V and 6 bases from J, with 9 bases in between. Looked up from germline, CDR1 is SGHDT and CDR2 is YYEEEE. CDR3 length equals 13 residues. The DNA of the CDR3 is TGTGCCAGCAGCTTGCGGGGGATGGATACGCAGTATTTT. This gives the protein CASSLRGMDTQYF.

This chain connects TRBV21-1 to TRBJ2-5; the D call in the table, TRBD2, was not verified against the DNA. TRBV21-1 is given as a pseudogene. The CDR3 is 13 amino acids. Here the CDR3 reads CASSKSIRETQYF. CDR3 DNA: TGTGCCAGCAGCAAGTCAATCCGGGAGACCCAGTACTTC.